Below are 17 T cell receptor beta chains sequenced from a single sample in a study of T-cell reconstitution after alpha-beta-depleted transplantation in children. Unique molecular identifiers were incorporated during preparation of the TCRbeta library. TCRdb itself ran the PCR reads through MiXCR, one entry per CDR3 protein. The repertoire has about 270,000 distinct CDR3 sequences, approximately 9.6% of them found once; the top ten carry 10%. The specimen comprised PBMCs from the stem cell graft donor, sampled from the stem cell graft. Receptors originate from a human donor who donated a stem cell graft to a child with SCID.

This chain joins TRBV7-8 and TRBJ2-1; TRBD2 matches at 7 bases. CDR1 SGHVS and CDR2 FQNEAQ come from the germline V gene. The CDR3 contains 17 residues. With V trimmed by 3 bases and J by 1 base, 9 bases remained unmatched. Here the CDR3 reads CASSFKGAGKSYNEQFF. The CDR3 coding sequence is TGTGCCAGCAGCTTCAAGGGAGCGGGGAAATCCTACAATGAGCAGTTCTTC.

In its sample, this clonotype was seen many times. The CDR3 region has the DNA TGTGCCAGCAGCTTAGGGGGACAGCCGCAAGAGCAGTTCTTC. This gives the protein CASSLGGQPQEQFF. V and J are TRBV7-2 and TRBJ2-1; 7 nucleotides align to TRBD1. Per germline, CDR1 SGHTA and CDR2 FQGNSA. The CDR3 covers 14 residues. V shed 1 base, J shed 10 bases, and the junction held 7 bases outside the gene matches.

The rearrangement joins TRBV9 to TRBJ1-2; a possible D gene is TRBD1 (5 bases). Trimming pared 4 bases from V and 5 bases from J, leaving 15 bases between. Germline loops: CDR1 SGDLS, CDR2 YYNGEE. The CDR3 consists of 14 residues. CDR3 coding DNA: TGTGCCAGCAGCATTATGGAAGCAGGGTATGGCTACACCTTC. The encoded protein is CASSIMEAGYGYTF.

The chain joins TRBV7-3 to TRBJ2-1; TRBD2 is a possible D gene (7 bases). The CDR3 is 17 amino acids. Germline V lookup: CDR1 SGHTA, CDR2 FQGTGA. V shed 5 bases and J shed 7 bases, with 24 bases lying between them. The CDR3, as DNA: TGTGCCAGCAGCCTAGACGGCGGGGGCTACCTAGGAAATGAGCAGTTCTTC. Residues: CASSLDGGGYLGNEQFF.

This clonotype was picked up many times. This sequence joins TRBV24-1 and TRBJ2-3, with a weak D call TRBD2 (5 bases). Trimming took off 6 bases at V and 0 bases at J, with 12 bases between the two ends. Germline CDR1 is KGHDR and CDR2 is SFDVKD. The CDR3 has 15 residues. CDR3 in DNA: TGTGCCACCAGTACGGGAACACCTAGCACAGATACGCAGTATTTT. This encodes CATSTGTPSTDTQYF.

This clonotype was seen a few times. The junction shows a germline mismatch at one end, possibly a read error. The genes are TRBV10-3 and TRBJ1-1; 7 bases line up with TRBD1. The CDR3 has 18 residues. Germline CDR1 ENHRY, CDR2 SYGVKD. The chain's CDR3 is CAISEPTGHRDMNTEPFF. DNA for the CDR3: TGTGCCATCAGTGAACCGACAGGGCACCGAGACATGAACACTGAACCTTTCTTT.

A few counts support this clonotype. The genes are TRBV20-1 and TRBJ2-4, with 8 bases fitting TRBD1. Germline CDR1 DFQATT, CDR2 SNEGSKA (reference sequence). The CDR3 is made up of 13 amino acids. The V segment lost 3 bases and the J segment 9 bases; nucleotides outside the gene matches: 7. CDR3 nucleotides: TGCAGTGCTAGCTGGACAGGGACAGGCATTCAGTACTTC. It translates to CSASWTGTGIQYF.

The rearrangement joins TRBV20-1 to TRBJ2-3; 7 positions agree with TRBD1. CDR3 length: 15 amino acids. Trimming removed 2 bases from V and 5 bases from J; junction bases left unmatched: 10. The germline gives CDR1 DFQATT, CDR2 SNEGSKA (reference sequence). The DNA of the CDR3 is TGCAGTGCTAGAACCCGACAGGGAACTATAGATACGCAGTATTTT. This sequence encodes CSARTRQGTIDTQYF.

This clonotype was counted between two and nine times. This rearrangement joins TRBV24-1 to TRBJ2-7; a weak D match, TRBD2 (5 bases). CDR3 length equals 15 residues. The germline V gene has CDR1 KGHDR and CDR2 SFDVKD. V dropped 8 bases and J dropped 5 bases, with 21 bases sitting between them. In DNA, the CDR3 is TGTGCCACCACTCCCCCCCGTGAGCGGATGGACGAGCAGTACTTC. Translating it yields CATTPPRERMDEQYF.

This clonotype was recorded many times. The chain is built from TRBV4-1 and TRBJ2-5; D gene unclear. V was pared by 1 base and J by 5 bases, with 8 bases between. There are 13 residues in the CDR3. Germline loops: CDR1 MGHRA, CDR2 YSYEKL. In DNA, the CDR3 is TGCGCCAGCAGCCAAGTGGGGTCGGAGACCCAGTACTTC. Translating gives CASSQVGSETQYF.

Only a few counts were recorded for this clonotype. This CDR3 reads CASSDRTGQSPLHF. Written as DNA, the CDR3 is TGTGCCAGCAGTGACAGGACAGGGCAATCACCCCTCCACTTT. The V call is TRBV6-1, the J call TRBJ1-6, with TRBD1 matching over 8 bases. This CDR3 is built from 14 residues. Per the germline V gene, CDR1 is MNHNS and CDR2 is SASEGT. V dropped 3 bases and J dropped 10; count of bases not matched to a gene: 5.

The table lists this clonotype with a few counts. The rearrangement uses TRBV2 and TRBJ1-6; D is uncertain. Trimming removed 6 bases at V and 10 bases at J, with 7 bases between. The V gene's germline CDR1 is SNHLY and CDR2 FYNNEI. There are 11 residues in the CDR3. The CDR3 DNA reads as TGTGCCAGCAGAGAGGCGTCACCCCTCCACTTT. Translating it yields CASREASPLHF.

The chain has TRBV12-3 or TRBV12-4 and TRBJ2-7, with D possibly TRBD1 on 6 matching bases. The V and J ends lost 4 bases and 3 bases respectively, with 13 bases between them. There are 14 residues in the CDR3. This CDR3 reads CASSSTGSGYEQYF. Here the CDR3 DNA reads TGTGCCAGCAGTTCTACAGGGAGTGGCTACGAGCAGTACTTC.

The genes are TRBV18 and TRBJ2-7, with a weak D call TRBD1 (5 bases). The CDR3 runs 13 residues. Trimming left V 2 bases short and J 6 bases short, with 11 bases between. From germline, CDR1 is KGHSH and CDR2 LQKENI. As DNA, the CDR3 is TGTGCCAGCTCACCATATCAGGGCGGCGAGCAGTACTTC. Amino acid sequence: CASSPYQGGEQYF. The entire variable domain, with the rest obtained from reference TRBV18 and TRBJ2-7, is as follows: NAGVMQNPRHLVRRRGQEARLRCSPMKGHSHVYWYRQLPEEGLKFMVYLQKENIIDESGMPKERFSAEFPKEGPSILRIQQVVRGDSAAYFCASSPYQGGEQYFGPGTRLTVT.

The rearrangement links TRBV7-6 to TRBJ1-2, with 7 bases fitting TRBD1. Germline values: CDR1 SGHVS, CDR2 FNYEAQ. The length of the CDR3 is 14 residues. The J segment lost 2 bases and the V segment lost 1 base, leaving 1 base of the junction unmatched. The CDR3 DNA sequence: TGTGCCAGCAGCTTAGGGGACAGAAACTATGGCTACACCTTC. It codes for CASSLGDRNYGYTF.

Points on this clonotype: A much larger clonotype is one base distant, so this may be a read error. The V gene is TRBV10-3, the J gene TRBJ2-1, with D unresolved. The CDR3 covers 11 residues. Looked up from germline, CDR1 is ENHRY and CDR2 is SYGVKD. V was trimmed by 10 bases and J by 10 bases, leaving 14 bases between them. The CDR3 loop reads CASSIVVEQFF. CDR3 sequence (DNA): TGTGCCAGTAGTATAGTGGTAGAGCAGTTCTTC.

This clonotype was seen only a few times. The chain joins TRBV10-3 to TRBJ2-5; no clear D. V was cut by 10 bases and J by 2 bases, with 11 bases left in between. There are 12 residues in the CDR3. Germline CDR1 is ENHRY and CDR2 is SYGVKD. The CDR3, as DNA: TGTGCCACCTCTAGTGATCAAGAGACCCAGTACTTC. Protein product: CATSSDQETQYF.